These 16 T cell receptor beta chains were all obtained from the same sample, sequenced in a study of monozygotic twins with inflammatory bowel disease. TCRdb reprocessed the 5' RACE reads; each CDR3 protein has one entry and no DNA is given. This sample's table reports some 330,000 distinct CDR3 sequences. The sample was blood. The receptors were sampled from a human donor with ulcerative colitis or Crohn's disease, or a healthy co-twin of an affected twin (not recorded which).

V usage is TRBV12-3 or TRBV12-4 and J usage is TRBJ2-3; no DNA is available, so the TRBD2 call from TCRdb remains unchecked. The length of the CDR3 is 15 residues. CDR3: CASSTTSGATDTQYF.

The chain combines TRBV7-2 with TRBJ2-3; TCRdb reports TRBD1, a call that lacks DNA to check it against. CDR1 SGHTA and CDR2 FQGNSA come from the germline V gene. This CDR3 spans 13 amino acids. The chain's CDR3 is CASSPKGGHTQYF.

The chain employs TRBV15 and TRBJ2-1; the TCRdb call, TRBD1, lacks DNA for checking. Germline CDR1 LNHNV, CDR2 YYDKDF (reference sequence). CDR3 length: 14 residues. CDR3 protein: CATSSWGAGNEQFF.

This chain's CDR3 is CASSIFGTPQGLGYTF. This chain links TRBV7-2 with TRBJ1-2; TCRdb proposes TRBD1, but this gene call is untestable without DNA. Per the germline V gene, CDR1 is SGHTA and CDR2 is FQGNSA. CDR3 length: 16 amino acids.

The J gene is TRBJ2-1, the V gene TRBV15. In germline, CDR1 is LNHNV, CDR2 YYDKDF (reference sequence). The CDR3 loop spans 14 amino acids. The CDR3: CATRPGSSYNEQFF.

This rearrangement joins TRBV7-2 to TRBJ1-2; with no DNA, the TCRdb D assignment of TRBD1 cannot be verified. The CDR3 covers 13 residues. Germline assignment: CDR1 SGHTA and CDR2 FQGNSA. CDR3 protein: CASSFGTGYDYTF.

This chain uses TRBV29-1 with TRBJ1-1. Germline loops: CDR1 SQVTM, CDR2 ANQGSEA. CDR3 size: 15 residues. CDR3 region: CSVGGRRDSGTEAFF.

The chain has TRBV5-1 and TRBJ2-3; the D gene TCRdb calls, TRBD1, cannot be checked with no DNA. Germline lookup yields CDR1 SGHRS and CDR2 YFSETQ. The CDR3 totals 13 residues. The chain's CDR3 is CASTLAGGDTQYF.

This chain connects TRBV11-1 to TRBJ2-2; TCRdb calls TRBD1, which cannot be checked without DNA. The germline V gene encodes CDR1 SGHAT and CDR2 FQDESV (reference sequence). CDR3 length equals 15 residues. This chain's CDR3 is CASSQQGIVAGELFF.

The chain carries TRBV12-5 and TRBJ2-1; TCRdb designates TRBD2, a call that cannot be tested without DNA. CDR1 LGHNT and CDR2 FRNRAP come from the germline V gene. CDR3 length equals 19 residues. The CDR3 region is CASGLGTSATSGPYNEQFF.

The chain couples TRBV20-1 to TRBJ2-4. The CDR3 is 11 amino acids. Germline CDR1 and CDR2: DFQATT and SNEGSKA (reference sequence). The CDR3 sequence is CSARDRDIQYF.

V and J are TRBV5-1 and TRBJ1-4. Germline V gene sequence: CDR1 SGHRS, CDR2 YFSETQ. This CDR3 has 15 residues. The CDR3 reads CASSQRSIPNEKLFF. Full variable domain (missing parts from reference TRBV5-1 and TRBJ1-4): KAGVTQTPRYLIKTRGQQVTLSCSPISGHRSVSWYQQTPGQGLQFLFEYFSETQRNKGNFPGRFSGRQFSNSRSEMNVSTLELGDSALYLCASSQRSIPNEKLFFGSGTQLSVL.

The chain employs TRBV3-1 and TRBJ2-4; TCRdb's assignment of TRBD1 cannot be checked, as there is no DNA. The V gene's germline CDR1 is LGHDT and CDR2 YNNKEL (reference sequence). This CDR3 contains 16 residues. The CDR3 loop is CASSRFGDKAKNIQYF.

The chain carries TRBV12-3 or TRBV12-4 and TRBJ1-6. CDR3 length equals 15 residues. CDR3 amino acids: CASSSAVSYNSPLHF.

V usage is TRBV20-1 and J usage is TRBJ2-3; as DNA is missing, the TRBD2 call by TCRdb cannot be tested. The CDR3 consists of 13 residues. Germline assignment: CDR1 DFQATT and CDR2 SNEGSKA (reference sequence). The CDR3 spells CSALAGGTDTQYF.

The chain couples TRBV5-1 to TRBJ2-1; the D call of TRBD2 rests on TCRdb alone, since no DNA is present to check it. This CDR3 contains 20 residues. Per the germline V gene, CDR1 is SGHRS and CDR2 is YFSETQ. The CDR3 loop is CASSLRATGTSGRAEEEQFF.